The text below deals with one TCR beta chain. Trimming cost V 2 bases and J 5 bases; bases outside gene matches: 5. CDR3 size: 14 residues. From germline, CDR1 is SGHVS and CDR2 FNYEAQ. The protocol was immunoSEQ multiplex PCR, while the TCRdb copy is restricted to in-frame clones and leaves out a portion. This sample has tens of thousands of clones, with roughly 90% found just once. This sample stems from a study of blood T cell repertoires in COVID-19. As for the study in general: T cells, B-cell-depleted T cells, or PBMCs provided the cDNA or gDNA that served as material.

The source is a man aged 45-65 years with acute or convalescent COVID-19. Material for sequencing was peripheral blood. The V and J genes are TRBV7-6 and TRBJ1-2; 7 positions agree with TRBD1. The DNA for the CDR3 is TGTGCCAGCAGCTTAATCGGGACAGCTTATGGCTACACCTTC. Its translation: CASSLIGTAYGYTF.